This T cell receptor (beta chain) appears in the sequencing data of a study of T cell responses to AZD1222 COVID-19 vaccine. Overall study findings and caveats: Scientists sampled the repertoires only once the peak T cell response had passed. The span of vaccine-associated CD4 TCRs extended across spike, with dominance at 160-218 and 743-854.

CDR1 is WSHSY and CDR2 is SAAADI in the germline V gene. The J segment lost 6 bases and the V segment lost 2 bases, leaving 4 bases of the junction unmatched. The CDR3 covers 13 residues. As for this clone: As yet, its antigen is unknown.

Measured with immunoSEQ multiplex PCR; TCRdb has only the in-frame clones, and not every one. The sample gives roughly 250,000 clones, over 90% of which show up once; approximately 0.52% is in the top ten. The source was peripheral blood, collected on day 0 of AZD1222 vaccination. The chain combines TRBV10-2 with TRBJ2-7; 7 bases are shared with TRBD1. The TCR comes from an adult in good health. CDR3 DNA sequence: TGCGCCAGCAGTGAGCACAGGGGTGGCGAGCAGTACTTC. Translated, it gives CASSEHRGGEQYF.